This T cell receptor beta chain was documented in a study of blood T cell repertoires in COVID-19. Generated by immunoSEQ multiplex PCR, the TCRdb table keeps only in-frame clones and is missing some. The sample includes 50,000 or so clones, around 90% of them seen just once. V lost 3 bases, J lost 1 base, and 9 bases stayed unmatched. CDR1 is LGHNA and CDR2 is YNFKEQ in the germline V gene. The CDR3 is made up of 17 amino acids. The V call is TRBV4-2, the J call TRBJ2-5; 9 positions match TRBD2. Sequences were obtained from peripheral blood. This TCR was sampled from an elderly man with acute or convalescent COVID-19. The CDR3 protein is CASSHNGASGIQETQYF. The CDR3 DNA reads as TGTGCCAGCAGCCACAATGGGGCTAGCGGGATCCAAGAGACCCAGTACTTC.